The 29 T cell receptor beta chains below come from one sample, sequenced in a study of blood T cell repertoires in COVID-19. Produced via immunoSEQ multiplex PCR; TCRdb's table is partial and in-frame only. This sample has roughly 140,000 clones, with roughly nine tenths found just once. Input material: peripheral blood. Receptors were obtained from a woman aged 40 to 49 with acute or convalescent COVID-19.

This chain joins TRBV3-1 (or the pseudogene TRBV3-2) and TRBJ1-4; 8 bases line up with TRBD1. The V and J ends lost 5 bases and 7 bases, in that order; junction bases with no gene match: 9. This CDR3 has 15 amino acids. Germline V lookup: CDR1 LGHDT, CDR2 YNNKEL (reference sequence). DNA of the CDR3: TGTGCCAGCAGCTCGCAGACAGGGGAGGGTGAAAAACTGTTTTTT. Residues: CASSSQTGEGEKLFF.

Only one count was recorded for this clone. CDR3 protein: CASSTGTGGKVGYTF. The CDR3 region has the DNA TGTGCCAGCAGTACCGGGACAGGGGGCAAGGTTGGCTACACCTTC. This chain links TRBV7-9 with TRBJ1-2; 12 positions match TRBD1. The CDR3 extends over 15 amino acids. Germline assignment: CDR1 SEHNR and CDR2 FQNEAQ (reference sequence). V dropped 6 bases and J dropped 7; count of bases not matched to a gene: 9.

The rearrangement joins TRBV18 to TRBJ2-2, with 9 bases lining up with TRBD2. Germline trimming cut 7 bases from V and 7 bases from J; bases unmatched to any gene: 4. CDR1 KGHSH and CDR2 LQKENI come from the germline V gene. This CDR3 is built from 13 residues. This CDR3 is CASLREGLGELFF. The CDR3 region has the DNA TGTGCCAGCTTGCGGGAGGGCCTCGGGGAGCTGTTTTTT. Together with reference TRBV18 and TRBJ2-2, the CDR3 gives the full variable domain: NAGVMQNPRHLVRRRGQEARLRCSPMKGHSHVYWYRQLPEEGLKFMVYLQKENIIDESGMPKERFSAEFPKEGPSILRIQQVVRGDSAAYFCASLREGLGELFFGEGSRLTVL.

The chain combines TRBV5-4 with TRBJ2-1, with 8 bases fitting TRBD2. This CDR3 has 15 residues. The trim removed 1 base at V and 15 bases at J, leaving 15 bases unmatched. Germline V lookup: CDR1 SGHNT, CDR2 YYREEE (reference sequence). The CDR3 DNA is TGTGCCAGCAGCTTGATTTCCGATAGCGGGGCAGAACCGTTCTTC. The encoded protein is CASSLISDSGAEPFF.

The chain employs TRBV5-4 and TRBJ2-7; 9 positions match TRBD2. There are 14 residues in the CDR3. Germline-derived CDR1 and CDR2 are SGHNT and YYREEE (reference sequence). Trimming cost V 0 bases and J 6 bases; bases outside gene matches: 4. The DNA of the CDR3 is TGTGCCAGCAGCTTGGTGCCTAGCGGGGTCGAGCAGTACTTC. Residues: CASSLVPSGVEQYF. The variable domain in full, completed from reference TRBV5-4 and TRBJ2-7, reads ETGVTQSPTHLIKTRGQQVTLRCSSQSGHNTVSWYQQALGQGPQFIFQYYREEENGRGNFPPRFSGLQFPNYSSELNVNALELDDSALYLCASSLVPSGVEQYFGPGTRLTVT.

J is TRBJ1-1 and V is TRBV5-6, with 9 bases aligning to TRBD1. The CDR3 runs to 16 residues. Trimming cost V 4 bases and J 4 bases; bases outside gene matches: 11. In germline, CDR1 is SGHDT, CDR2 YYEEEE. This chain's CDR3 is CASSPPPGTGSTEAFF. CDR3 DNA: TGTGCCAGCAGCCCTCCCCCCGGGACAGGGAGCACTGAAGCTTTCTTT.

This chain uses TRBV30 with TRBJ1-2, with TRBD1 matching 7 bases. The junction had 24 bases not matched to a gene; V was cut back by 2 bases and J by 6 bases. The germline V gene has CDR1 GTSNPN and CDR2 SVGIG (reference sequence). The CDR3 has 19 amino acids. CDR3 nucleotides: TGTGCCTGGAGTATAGACAGGGTTCCCCGGGGGCAACTCTCCAATGGCTACACCTTC. As protein: CAWSIDRVPRGQLSNGYTF.

The CDR3 DNA sequence: TGTGCCAGTAGCTTCAAACCTTCGGGACAGGGGAGTTTGGGCTACACCTTC. Protein sequence: CASSFKPSGQGSLGYTF. This chain connects TRBV19 to TRBJ1-2; TRBD1 matches 10 bases. The V gene end was trimmed by 6 bases and the J gene end by 8 bases; junction bases not matched to a gene: 18. The CDR3 sequence is 17 residues long. The V gene's germline CDR1 is LNHDA and CDR2 SQIVND (reference sequence).

The rearrangement uses TRBV4-1 and TRBJ1-2; D unresolved. The CDR3 totals 13 residues. Trimming took 0 bases from V and 4 from J, leaving 6 bases between them. Germline CDR1 is MGHRA and CDR2 is YSYEKL. This CDR3 is CASSQEVSYGYTF. As DNA, the CDR3 is TGCGCCAGCAGCCAAGAGGTTAGCTATGGCTACACCTTC.

The CDR3 nucleotides read TGTGCCATCTCCAGACTAGGCGGGGGCACAGATACGCAGTATTTT. Translated, it gives CAISRLGGGTDTQYF. This chain connects TRBV10-3 to TRBJ2-3; TRBD2 might be the D (6 bases). Germline V gene lookup returns CDR1 ENHRY and CDR2 SYGVKD. This CDR3 region has 15 residues. V was pared by 8 bases and J by 1 base, with 16 bases between.

As for this clone: Other DNA sequences in this sample translate to the same CDR3. This rearrangement joins TRBV5-1 to TRBJ2-1, with 12 nucleotides matching TRBD2. CDR1 and CDR2 (germline): SGHRS, YFSETQ. This CDR3 is built from 14 residues. V lost 2 bases and J lost 7; bases outside the gene matches: 1. CDR3: CASSLTSGGNEQFF. Here the CDR3 DNA reads TGCGCCAGCAGCTTAACTAGCGGGGGGAATGAGCAGTTCTTC.

The genes are TRBV18 and TRBJ1-3; 7 nucleotides line up with TRBD1. Germline CDR1 KGHSH, CDR2 LQKENI. The CDR3 covers 16 residues. V lost 5 bases and J lost 0; bases outside the gene matches: 7. CDR3 coding DNA: TGTGCCAGCTCAGTAACAGGGGCGGCCTCTGGAAACACCATATATTTT. Translating it yields CASSVTGAASGNTIYF.

This chain joins TRBV4-1 and TRBJ1-1; D unresolved. With 1 base removed from V and 5 bases from J, the gap between germline ends came to 8 bases. The CDR3 covers 13 residues. Germline CDR1 reads MGHRA; CDR2 reads YSYEKL. In nucleotides, the CDR3 is TGCGCCAGCAGCCAAGTTGCCGCGACTGAAGCTTTCTTT. Amino acid sequence: CASSQVAATEAFF.

This clone was detected once. The gene calls are TRBV6-1 and TRBJ1-5; D perhaps matches TRBD1 (5 bases). Germline CDR1 is MNHNS and CDR2 is SASEGT. Trimming stripped 2 bases from V and 0 bases from J, with 32 bases between. This CDR3 is built from 23 residues. The CDR3 spells CASSEMPLGRVVKGLYSNQPQHF. The CDR3 DNA sequence: TGTGCCAGCAGTGAAATGCCCCTAGGCAGGGTGGTAAAGGGGTTGTATAGCAATCAGCCCCAGCATTTT.

The rearrangement joins TRBV5-1 to TRBJ1-6; TRBD1 matches at 9 bases. Germline loops: CDR1 SGHRS, CDR2 YFSETQ. This CDR3 is 15 amino acids long. V gave up 2 bases and J gave up 7 bases; unmatched junction bases: 4. Written as DNA, the CDR3 is TGCGCCAGCAGCTTAGGACAGGGGCGGAATTCACCCCTCCACTTT. Protein product: CASSLGQGRNSPLHF. Together with reference TRBV5-1 and TRBJ1-6, the CDR3 gives the full variable domain: KAGVTQTPRYLIKTRGQQVTLSCSPISGHRSVSWYQQTPGQGLQFLFEYFSETQRNKGNFPGRFSGRQFSNSRSEMNVSTLELGDSALYLCASSLGQGRNSPLHFGNGTRLTVT.

CDR3 coding DNA: TGTGCCAGCTCACCGCAGGGTATGAACACTGAAGCTTTCTTT. It is translated as CASSPQGMNTEAFF. V usage is TRBV18 and J usage is TRBJ1-1; possible D gene TRBD1, 5 bases. V was clipped by 3 bases and J by 0 bases, with 8 bases between them. Germline assignment: CDR1 KGHSH and CDR2 LQKENI. The CDR3 contains 14 residues.

The gene calls are TRBV19 and TRBJ2-2; maybe TRBD1 (5 bases). Trimming removed 3 bases from V and 5 bases from J, with 13 bases in between. The CDR3 is made up of 15 amino acids. Germline loops: CDR1 LNHDA, CDR2 SQIVND (reference sequence). The DNA of the CDR3 is TGTGCCAGTAGTATGGGCAGGGTATCGACCGGGGAGCTGTTTTTT. It codes for CASSMGRVSTGELFF.

V and J are TRBV2 and TRBJ2-3; D is perhaps TRBD1 (5 bases). This CDR3 contains 15 residues. V gave up 0 bases and J gave up 2 bases, with 9 bases separating them. Germline-derived CDR1 and CDR2 are SNHLY and FYNNEI. Here the CDR3 reads CASSEAVRATDTQYF. In nucleotides, the CDR3 is TGTGCCAGCAGTGAAGCAGTCAGGGCCACAGATACGCAGTATTTT.

The chain joins TRBV5-1 to TRBJ2-2, with D possibly TRBD1 on 6 matching bases. The germline V and J ends were trimmed by 5 bases and 2 bases, with 13 bases remaining between them. Germline V gives CDR1 SGHRS, CDR2 YFSETQ. This CDR3 is built from 15 residues. CDR3 DNA: TGCGCCAGCAGTCCCGGGACAATTAACACCGGGGAGCTGTTTTTT. Translated: CASSPGTINTGELFF.

This sequence joins TRBV6-5 and TRBJ2-2; no reliable D call. The germline V gene encodes CDR1 MNHEY and CDR2 SVGAGI. The CDR3 totals 12 residues. V shed 8 bases and J shed 6 bases, with 10 bases lying between them. CDR3 nucleotides: TGTGCCAGCCGGAGAGAGGCCGGGGAGCTGTTTTTT. It is translated as CASRREAGELFF.

V usage is TRBV11-2 and J usage is TRBJ2-7; TRBD1 matches at 8 bases. CDR1 is SGHAT, CDR2 FQNNGV, per germline. The CDR3 totals 19 residues. After removal of 4 bases from V and 3 bases from J, the junction contained 20 bases not matched to a gene. In DNA, the CDR3 is TGTGCCAGCAGCTCCCTACGGACAGGGACCCCCTCGATGGGCTACGAGCAGTACTTC. It translates to CASSSLRTGTPSMGYEQYF.

The chain links TRBV28 to TRBJ2-7, with D tentatively TRBD1 (6 bases). The CDR3 sequence is 14 residues long. Trimming took off 3 bases at V and 5 bases at J, with 14 bases between the two ends. The V gene's germline CDR1 is MDHEN and CDR2 SYDVKM. CDR3 protein: CASSFLTRTDEQYF. The CDR3 nucleotides are TGTGCCAGCAGTTTTCTAACTCGGACAGACGAGCAGTACTTC. The variable domain in full, completed from reference TRBV28 and TRBJ2-7, reads DVKVTQSSRYLVKRTGEKVFLECVQDMDHENMFWYRQDPGLGLRLIYFSYDVKMKEKGDIPEGYSVSREKKERFSLILESASTNQTSMYLCASSFLTRTDEQYFGPGTRLTVT.

Here the CDR3 reads CASSQVRVTEAFF. CDR3 DNA: TGTGCCAGCAGCCAAGTCAGGGTCACTGAAGCTTTCTTT. The gene calls are TRBV3-1 (or the pseudogene TRBV3-2) and TRBJ1-1; TRBD1 is a possible D gene (5 bases). Trimming left V 1 base short and J 4 bases short, with 7 bases between. The CDR3 runs 13 residues. CDR1 is LGHDT and CDR2 is YNNKEL in the germline V gene (reference sequence).

The rearrangement uses TRBV20-1 and TRBJ2-6; the D gene is possibly TRBD2 (6 bases). The V and J ends lost 5 bases and 0 bases respectively, with 20 bases between them. Germline assignment: CDR1 DFQATT and CDR2 SNEGSKA (reference sequence). The CDR3 is 18 amino acids. The chain's CDR3 is CSARDTGLLSSGANVLTF. The CDR3 nucleotides are TGCAGTGCTCGTGACACGGGACTCCTCAGCTCTGGGGCCAACGTCCTGACTTTC.

The CDR3 DNA reads TGTGCCAGCACATCACAGGGGAAAAAAGCTGAAGCTTTCTTT. Amino acid sequence: CASTSQGKKAEAFF. The rearrangement uses TRBV6-5 and TRBJ1-1, with TRBD1 identical over 7 bases. The CDR3 runs to 14 residues. The junction had 11 bases not matched to a gene; V was cut back by 7 bases and J by 6 bases. The germline V gene has CDR1 MNHEY and CDR2 SVGAGI.

The chain uses TRBV18 and TRBJ1-4, with D possibly being TRBD1 (5 bases). Germline lookup yields CDR1 KGHSH and CDR2 LQKENI. There are 13 residues in the CDR3. Trimming took off 6 bases at V and 8 bases at J, with 13 bases between the two ends. The CDR3 sequence: CASSRGRNEKLFF. Here the CDR3 DNA reads TGTGCCAGCTCCCGGGGGAGGAACGAAAAACTGTTTTTT.

The chain combines TRBV10-3 with TRBJ1-2; D perhaps matches TRBD1 (6 bases). The CDR3 has 14 amino acids. V was trimmed by 7 bases and J by 7 bases, leaving 19 bases between them. From germline, CDR1 is ENHRY and CDR2 SYGVKD. This CDR3 reads CAITINREGGGYTF. CDR3 DNA sequence: TGTGCCATCACCATTAACAGGGAGGGGGGTGGCTACACCTTC.

The chain combines TRBV30 with TRBJ2-2, with 10 bases lining up with TRBD2. CDR1 is GTSNPN, CDR2 SVGIG, per germline (reference sequence). Germline trimming cut 5 bases from V and 10 bases from J; bases unmatched to any gene: 7. This CDR3 comprises 13 residues. The CDR3 nucleotides are TGTGCCTGGTCGGTAGCGGGGGGTACGGAGCTGTTTTTT. This translates into CAWSVAGGTELFF. Drawing the rest from reference TRBV30 and TRBJ2-2, the complete variable domain is SQTIHQWPATLVQPVGSPLSLECTVEGTSNPNLYWYRQAAGRGLQLLFYSVGIGQISSEVPQNLSASRPQDRQFILSSKKLLLSDSGFYLCAWSVAGGTELFFGEGSRLTVL.

J is TRBJ2-1 and V is TRBV19; the match to TRBD2 covers 9 bases. CDR1 LNHDA and CDR2 SQIVND come from the germline V gene (reference sequence). The V gene end was trimmed by 8 bases and the J gene end by 7 bases; junction bases not matched to a gene: 12. The CDR3 consists of 15 residues. The CDR3 nucleotides read TGTGCCAGTCATAAAAAGCGGGGGGCTATTAATGAGCAGTTCTTC. Protein product: CASHKKRGAINEQFF.